A single sample is the source of the 6 T cell receptor beta chains below, sequenced in a study of blood T cell repertoires in COVID-19. Assay: immunoSEQ multiplex PCR; the TCRdb copy retains only in-frame clones and omits some. The sample shows some 220,000 clones, approximately 86% of them seen only once. What was sequenced was peripheral blood. The receptors shown here come from a human donor in a cohort sampled during active COVID-19.

This clone was picked up one time. V and J are TRBV18 and TRBJ2-5; TRBD2 agrees at 9 bases. The length of the CDR3 is 15 residues. The V gene's germline CDR1 is KGHSH and CDR2 LQKENI. With V trimmed by 3 bases and J by 5 bases, 7 bases remained unmatched. CDR3 loop: CASSPRGGYRETQYF. The CDR3, as DNA: TGTGCCAGCTCACCGCGGGGGGGCTATCGGGAGACCCAGTACTTC.

The genes are TRBV6-5 and TRBJ1-1; 9 positions agree with TRBD1. The germline gives CDR1 MNHEY, CDR2 SVGAGI. This CDR3 region has 15 residues. J was trimmed by 6 bases and V by 3 bases; bases with no gene match: 8. CDR3 DNA: TGTGCCAGCAGTTATCATGGACAGGGGCGGGCTGAAGCTTTCTTT. Encoded protein: CASSYHGQGRAEAFF.

This clone was found a few times. This chain uses TRBV19 with TRBJ1-5, with TRBD1 matching 9 bases. The germline gives CDR1 LNHDA, CDR2 SQIVND (reference sequence). The CDR3 runs 15 residues. V shed 5 bases and J 4 bases; nucleotides not matched to a gene: 6. The CDR3 nucleotides are TGTGCCAGTAGTCTTAACAGGGGGCCGAATCAGCCCCAGCATTTT. This gives the protein CASSLNRGPNQPQHF.

The chain carries TRBV18 and TRBJ1-1, with unresolved D. Germline CDR1 and CDR2: KGHSH and LQKENI. Trimming removed 3 bases at V and 0 bases at J, with 11 bases between. This CDR3 is built from 15 residues. The CDR3 reads CASSPQEGLNTEAFF. The CDR3 bases are TGTGCCAGCTCACCCCAAGAGGGCTTGAACACTGAAGCTTTCTTT.

This sequence joins TRBV6-2 or TRBV6-3 and TRBJ1-1, with D hard to call. Per the germline V gene, CDR1 is MNHEY and CDR2 is SVGEGT. The CDR3 runs to 12 residues. V dropped 0 bases and J dropped 11 bases, with 10 bases sitting between them. The DNA for the CDR3 is TGTGCCAGCAGTTACTCGGTCGCCGAGGCTTTCTTT. It yields the protein CASSYSVAEAFF.

This chain uses TRBV20-1 with TRBJ2-7; 7 nucleotides match TRBD2. V lost 3 bases, J lost 5 bases, and 7 bases stayed unmatched. Per germline, CDR1 DFQATT and CDR2 SNEGSKA (reference sequence). The CDR3 spans 13 residues. The DNA for the CDR3 is TGCAGTGCTAGTCTTGCGGGAGAGGACGAGCAGTACTTC. It is translated as CSASLAGEDEQYF.